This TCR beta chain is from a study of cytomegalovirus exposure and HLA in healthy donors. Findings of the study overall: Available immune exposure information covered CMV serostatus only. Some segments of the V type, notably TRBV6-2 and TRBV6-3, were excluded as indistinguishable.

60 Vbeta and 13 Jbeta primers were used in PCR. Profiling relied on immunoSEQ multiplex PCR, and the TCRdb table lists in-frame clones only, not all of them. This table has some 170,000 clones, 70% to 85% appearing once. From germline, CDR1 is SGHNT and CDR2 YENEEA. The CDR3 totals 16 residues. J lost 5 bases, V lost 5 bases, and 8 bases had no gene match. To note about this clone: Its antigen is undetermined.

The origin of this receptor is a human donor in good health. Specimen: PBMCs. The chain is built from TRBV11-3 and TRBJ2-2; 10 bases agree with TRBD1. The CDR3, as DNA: TGTGCCAGCAGCCCCGGTCCGGGACAGGGGACCGGGGAGCTGTTTTTT. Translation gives CASSPGPGQGTGELFF.